The 15 T cell receptor beta chains listed next were all sequenced from one sample in a study of blood T cells in healthy people across ages. A second 7 to 11 cycle PCR used barcoded and J-beta primers. Via MiXCR, TCRdb re-called the 5' RACE reads, giving one row per CDR3 protein. The sample consists of 750,000 to 1,000,000 distinct CDR3 sequences, 25% to 30% of them appearing once. The same sample was also studied in work on T cells of mothers and their children.

The sequenced material came from blood. These TCRs come from a woman in her thirties or forties in good health.

Ten or more counts support this clonotype. The chain recombines TRBV15 with TRBJ2-7, with TRBD1 matching over 7 bases. The junction had 4 bases not matched to a gene; V was cut back by 2 bases and J by 3 bases. From germline, CDR1 is LNHNV and CDR2 YYDKDF (reference sequence). There are 14 residues in the CDR3. The CDR3 DNA reads TGTGCCACCAGCAGAAGGGGACAGCACTACGAGCAGTACTTC. As protein: CATSRRGQHYEQYF.

This clonotype came up once. Here the CDR3 omits its conserved ending phenylalanine or tryptophan, so a read error is the likely source. The chain recombines TRBV6-5 with TRBJ2-7, with TRBD1 identical over 11 bases. V shed 2 bases and J 6 bases; nucleotides not matched to a gene: 3. Germline assignment: CDR1 MNHEY and CDR2 SVGAGI. This CDR3 contains 14 residues. The CDR3 DNA sequence: TGTGCCAGCAGTTACGGGACAGGGGGTTGCGAGCAGTACTGC. Amino acids: CASSYGTGGCEQYC.

This clonotype was seen at least ten times. V usage is TRBV5-1 and J usage is TRBJ1-2, with a weak D call TRBD1 (6 bases). CDR1 is SGHRS and CDR2 is YFSETQ in the germline V gene. V shed 5 bases and J shed 8 bases, with 16 bases lying between them. The CDR3 is 13 amino acids. CDR3 residues: CASSRQVQEGYTF. For the CDR3, the DNA is TGCGCCAGCAGTCGACAGGTCCAGGAGGGCTACACCTTC.

This clonotype has just a few counts. The chain recombines TRBV4-3 with TRBJ1-1; D gene uncertain. The V gene lost 0 bases and the J gene lost 3 bases, with 8 bases spanning the gap. Germline V gene lookup returns CDR1 LGHNA and CDR2 YSLEER. This CDR3 spans 14 amino acids. This CDR3 is CASSQDSSYTEAFF. Here the CDR3 DNA reads TGCGCCAGCAGCCAAGATTCCAGCTACACTGAAGCTTTCTTT.

This clonotype was found a few times. V is TRBV20-1 and J is TRBJ2-2, with TRBD2 matching 12 bases. This CDR3 comprises 15 residues. Looked up from germline, CDR1 is DFQATT and CDR2 is SNEGSKA (reference sequence). The trim removed 5 bases at V and 6 bases at J, leaving 7 bases unmatched. CDR3 amino acids: CSAPLAGGGSGELFF. CDR3 coding DNA: TGCAGTGCTCCTCTAGCGGGGGGGGGTTCCGGGGAGCTGTTTTTT.

This chain connects TRBV7-9 to TRBJ2-3; 8 nucleotides agree with TRBD2. J gave up 3 bases and V 5 bases, and 4 bases lay outside the gene matches. The CDR3 has 14 residues. Germline CDR1 reads SEHNR; CDR2 reads FQNEAQ (reference sequence). CDR3 sequence reads: CASSGKRGTDTQYF. In DNA, the CDR3 is TGTGCCAGCAGCGGGAAGCGGGGGACAGATACGCAGTATTTT. The full variable domain, rest sourced from reference TRBV7-9 and TRBJ2-3, is DTGVSQNPRHKITKRGQNVTFRCDPISEHNRLYWYRQTLGQGPEFLTYFQNEAQLEKSRLLSDRFSAERPKGSFSTLEIQRTEQGDSAMYLCASSGKRGTDTQYFGPGTRLTVL.

This chain uses TRBV28 with TRBJ2-5; TRBD1 is a possible D gene (6 bases). CDR1 is MDHEN and CDR2 is SYDVKM in the germline V gene. V shed 7 bases and J shed 5 bases, with 17 bases lying between them. The CDR3 is 14 amino acids. CDR3 loop: CASTSPLTGETQYF. The CDR3 DNA reads TGTGCCAGCACCTCACCCCTAACAGGGGAGACCCAGTACTTC.

This clonotype was detected only a few times. The chain recombines TRBV20-1 with TRBJ1-2; D is uncertain. The CDR3 is 13 residues long. Per the germline V gene, CDR1 is DFQATT and CDR2 is SNEGSKA (reference sequence). The V end was cut by 4 bases, the J end by 7 bases, with 16 bases between. CDR3 loop: CSATPDYPPGYTF. The CDR3 nucleotides are TGCAGTGCTACGCCGGACTACCCTCCTGGCTACACCTTC.

This clonotype was seen ten or more times. The chain employs TRBV11-2 and TRBJ2-7, with 10 bases that match TRBD2. The germline CDR1 and CDR2 sequences are SGHAT and FQNNGV. The CDR3 runs 15 residues. V lost 7 bases, J lost 5 bases, and 11 bases stayed unmatched. The CDR3 DNA reads TGTGCCAGCAACCCACTCATAGCGGGGGGCCACGAGCAGTACTTC. Its translation: CASNPLIAGGHEQYF.

The chain uses TRBV10-3 and TRBJ2-3; the match to TRBD2 covers 15 bases. Germline CDR1 and CDR2: ENHRY and SYGVKD. The CDR3 runs 16 residues. With 7 bases clipped from V and 2 bases from J, the junction kept 4 bases outside the gene matches. The CDR3 nucleotides are TGTGCCATCAAGAGGACTAGCGGGGGGGTCACAGATACGCAGTATTTT. Its protein product is CAIKRTSGGVTDTQYF.

The V call is TRBV7-2, the J call TRBJ2-1, with 11 bases matching TRBD2. The length of the CDR3 is 16 residues. The germline V gene encodes CDR1 SGHTA and CDR2 FQGNSA. J was trimmed by 5 bases and V by 1 base; bases with no gene match: 4. CDR3 DNA: TGTGCCAGCAGCTTAGTTAGCGGGGGGGCCAACAATGAGCAGTTCTTC. Translating gives CASSLVSGGANNEQFF.

This clonotype was seen once. The CDR3 sequence: CASSFTGTSGSKEQFF. For the CDR3, the DNA is TGTGCCAGCAGCTTCACCGGGACTAGCGGCTCCAAGGAGCAGTTCTTC. The chain employs TRBV7-2 and TRBJ2-1; TRBD2 matches 11 bases. Germline V lookup: CDR1 SGHTA, CDR2 FQGNSA. There are 16 residues in the CDR3. J gave up 10 bases and V 3 bases, and 11 bases lay outside the gene matches.

This clonotype has ten or more counts. V is TRBV7-9 and J is TRBJ1-1; TRBD1 aligns across 9 bases. Losses at the gene ends were 6 bases for V and 5 bases for J; bases not matched to a gene: 7. Germline assignment: CDR1 SEHNR and CDR2 FQNEAQ (reference sequence). The CDR3 contains 14 residues. CDR3 in amino acids: CASSRGQGGTEAFF. In DNA, the CDR3 is TGTGCCAGCAGTAGGGGACAGGGTGGGACTGAAGCTTTCTTT.

The J gene is TRBJ2-3, the V gene TRBV5-8, with TRBD1 as a possible D gene (5 bases). The CDR3 loop spans 16 amino acids. The V gene's germline CDR1 is SGHTS and CDR2 YDEGEE. Trimming removed 0 bases from V and 0 bases from J, with 11 bases in between. The CDR3 spells CASSLAKGASTDTQYF. In DNA, the CDR3 is TGTGCCAGCAGCTTGGCCAAAGGGGCTAGCACAGATACGCAGTATTTT.

Regarding this clonotype: With a much larger clone just one base away, this may be a read error. The gene calls are TRBV27 and TRBJ1-2; TRBD1 matches 7 bases. The germline gives CDR1 MNHEY, CDR2 SMNVEV (reference sequence). This CDR3 region has 16 residues. J gave up 6 bases and V 1 base, and 11 bases lay outside the gene matches. CDR3 region: CASSLWSGGVNHGYTF. CDR3 nucleotide sequence: TGTGCCAGCAGTTTATGGTCAGGGGGGGTCAACCATGGCTACACCTTC.